A single sample gave rise to the 18 T cell receptor beta chains below, sequenced in a study of cytomegalovirus exposure and HLA in healthy donors. The study ran its PCR with 60 Vbeta and 13 Jbeta primers. Method: immunoSEQ multiplex PCR; TCRdb's copy keeps in-frame clones and lacks some. Of 200,000 to 250,000 clones listed, about 80% are singletons. Sequences were obtained from PBMCs. These receptors were obtained from an older woman in good health and CMV-seropositive.

V gene TRBV5-1 combines with J gene TRBJ1-5; perhaps TRBD1 as D (6 bases). Germline V gene lookup returns CDR1 SGHRS and CDR2 YFSETQ. The CDR3 sequence is 15 residues long. The V end lost 4 bases, the J end lost 3 bases, and 14 bases lay between the germline ends. For the CDR3, the DNA is TGCGCCAGCAGCCCGTTGGACAGTTACAATCAGCCCCAGCATTTT. The encoded protein is CASSPLDSYNQPQHF.

The CDR3 is CASSPIGPAGGGSYEQYF. The CDR3 bases are TGCGCCAGCAGCCCTATAGGGCCAGCGGGGGGGGGCTCCTACGAGCAGTACTTC. The chain employs TRBV5-1 and TRBJ2-7; 10 positions match TRBD2. Germline V gene data show CDR1 as SGHRS and CDR2 as YFSETQ. V was pared by 4 bases and J by 0 bases, with 13 bases of the junction left unmatched. This CDR3 is built from 18 residues. The full variable domain, in which reference TRBV5-1 and TRBJ2-7 provide the parts outside the CDR3, is KAGVTQTPRYLIKTRGQQVTLSCSPISGHRSVSWYQQTPGQGLQFLFEYFSETQRNKGNFPGRFSGRQFSNSRSEMNVSTLELGDSALYLCASSPIGPAGGGSYEQYFGPGTRLTVT.

The count of this clone is one. Other DNA sequences in the sample encode the same CDR3. This sequence joins TRBV5-1 and TRBJ1-1; perhaps TRBD1 as D (5 bases). Trimming removed 0 bases at V and 5 bases at J, with 11 bases between. Germline assignment: CDR1 SGHRS and CDR2 YFSETQ. This CDR3 contains 14 residues. The CDR3 is CASSLAGGGTEAFF. For the CDR3, the DNA is TGCGCCAGCAGCTTGGCCGGGGGGGGGACTGAAGCTTTCTTT.

This clone was seen more than once but under ten times. The V call is TRBV4-2, the J call TRBJ1-5; TRBD1 is a possible D gene (5 bases). The V gene's germline CDR1 is LGHNA and CDR2 YNFKEQ. The V end was cut by 0 bases, the J end by 5 bases, with 8 bases between. CDR3 length equals 14 residues. CDR3 region: CASSQDRVDQPQHF. The CDR3 nucleotides are TGTGCCAGCAGCCAAGACAGGGTGGATCAGCCCCAGCATTTT.

The table lists this clone with a few counts. This chain links TRBV19 with TRBJ1-1; D perhaps matches TRBD1 (5 bases). Per germline, CDR1 LNHDA and CDR2 SQIVND (reference sequence). This CDR3 is built from 13 residues. Deletions cut 5 bases from V and 6 bases from J, with 13 bases between. Here the CDR3 reads CASSLQSGAEAFF. The CDR3 nucleotides are TGTGCCAGTAGTCTCCAATCGGGGGCTGAAGCTTTCTTT. Together with reference TRBV19 and TRBJ1-1, the CDR3 gives the full variable domain: DGGITQSPKYLFRKEGQNVTLSCEQNLNHDAMYWYRQDPGQGLRLIYYSQIVNDFQKGDIAEGYSVSREKKESFPLTVTSAQKNPTAFYLCASSLQSGAEAFFGQGTRLTVV.

In regard to this clone: The sample carries other DNA sequences with the same CDR3. The chain links TRBV7-2 to TRBJ1-5, with TRBD1 identical over 7 bases. Germline V gene lookup returns CDR1 SGHTA and CDR2 FQGNSA. This CDR3 has 15 residues. V lost 1 base and J lost 0; bases outside the gene matches: 0. The CDR3 bases are TGTGCCAGCAGCTTAGGACAGGGTAGCAATCAGCCCCAGCATTTT. Amino acids: CASSLGQGSNQPQHF. Based on the CDR3 plus reference TRBV7-2 and TRBJ1-5, the full variable domain is GAGVSQSPSNKVTEKGKDVELRCDPISGHTALYWYRQSLGQGLEFLIYFQGNSAPDKSGLPSDRFSAERTGGSVSTLTIQRTQQEDSAVYLCASSLGQGSNQPQHFGDGTRLSIL.

The chain joins TRBV25-1 to TRBJ2-7, with D possibly matching TRBD2 (5 bases). V was shortened by 8 bases and J by 1 base, with 9 bases between the two germline ends. The CDR3 loop spans 12 amino acids. The germline V gene encodes CDR1 MGHDK and CDR2 SYGVNS. The CDR3 loop is CASARESYEQYF. The DNA of the CDR3 is TGTGCCAGCGCCCGGGAATCCTACGAGCAGTACTTC.

J is TRBJ1-2 and V is TRBV28; 7 positions match TRBD1. The germline CDR1 and CDR2 sequences are MDHEN and SYDVKM. J lost 8 bases, V lost 3 bases, and 6 bases had no gene match. This CDR3 comprises 13 residues. The CDR3 nucleotides are TGTGCCAGCAGTTTGGGCAGGGGGTACGGCTACACCTTC. This translates into CASSLGRGYGYTF.

In its sample, this clone was seen a few times. The chain combines TRBV18 with TRBJ2-7; 10 nucleotides line up with TRBD1. The CDR3 has 13 amino acids. Germline-derived CDR1 and CDR2 are KGHSH and LQKENI. The V and J ends lost 5 bases and 3 bases, in that order; junction bases with no gene match: 1. The CDR3 nucleotides are TGTGCCAGCTCAGGACAGGGGGGCTACGAGCAGTACTTC. Translated, it gives CASSGQGGYEQYF.

The rearrangement joins TRBV4-1 to TRBJ1-2; 7 bases align to TRBD1. The V gene end was trimmed by 0 bases and the J gene end by 7 bases; junction bases not matched to a gene: 8. This CDR3 is built from 15 residues. Germline assignment: CDR1 MGHRA and CDR2 YSYEKL. The CDR3: CASSQDMATGIGYTF. The CDR3 DNA follows: TGCGCCAGCAGCCAAGATATGGCGACAGGGATTGGCTACACCTTC.

The chain carries TRBV19 and TRBJ1-2; 8 bases match TRBD1. V shed 6 bases and J 1 base; nucleotides not matched to a gene: 10. This CDR3 spans 16 amino acids. Germline-derived CDR1 and CDR2 are LNHDA and SQIVND (reference sequence). Here the CDR3 DNA reads TGTGCCAGTAGAACCCGACAGGGGAGTAGTAACTATGGCTACACCTTC. Amino acid sequence: CASRTRQGSSNYGYTF. Based on the CDR3 plus reference TRBV19 and TRBJ1-2, the full variable domain is DGGITQSPKYLFRKEGQNVTLSCEQNLNHDAMYWYRQDPGQGLRLIYYSQIVNDFQKGDIAEGYSVSREKKESFPLTVTSAQKNPTAFYLCASRTRQGSSNYGYTFGSGTRLTVV.

V and J are TRBV6-6 and TRBJ1-6; 8 bases line up with TRBD1. The CDR3 runs to 14 residues. Germline CDR1 is MNHNY and CDR2 is SVGAGI (reference sequence). V gave up 7 bases and J gave up 11 bases; unmatched junction bases: 10. The CDR3 here is CASTPQGGSTPLHF. CDR3 in DNA: TGTGCCAGCACCCCACAGGGGGGAAGCACACCCCTCCACTTT.

The chain carries TRBV19 and TRBJ1-2; weak D call: TRBD1 (5 bases). The length of the CDR3 is 15 residues. V was clipped by 5 bases and J by 4 bases, with 17 bases between them. Germline loops: CDR1 LNHDA, CDR2 SQIVND (reference sequence). The CDR3 DNA is TGTGCCAGTAGTCCTGCCCCAGGGCAGATCTATGGCTACACCTTC. Its translation is CASSPAPGQIYGYTF. Using reference TRBV19 and TRBJ1-2 for the parts outside the CDR3, the full variable domain is DGGITQSPKYLFRKEGQNVTLSCEQNLNHDAMYWYRQDPGQGLRLIYYSQIVNDFQKGDIAEGYSVSREKKESFPLTVTSAQKNPTAFYLCASSPAPGQIYGYTFGSGTRLTVV.

This chain links TRBV28 with TRBJ1-5, with D possibly TRBD1 on 6 matching bases. V lost 6 bases to trimming and J lost 4 bases, with 16 bases between them. Germline-derived CDR1 and CDR2 are MDHEN and SYDVKM. CDR3 length equals 15 residues. CDR3 sequence: CASRFGGRRNQPQHF. The CDR3 bases are TGTGCCAGCAGATTCGGGGGGCGGCGGAATCAGCCCCAGCATTTT.

This chain joins TRBV5-1 and TRBJ2-1; the match to TRBD2 covers 11 bases. V shed 3 bases and J 8 bases; nucleotides not matched to a gene: 7. There are 15 residues in the CDR3. Germline CDR1 is SGHRS and CDR2 is YFSETQ. The CDR3 DNA follows: TGCGCCAGCAGCTCAACTAGCGGGAGTGTGTATGAGCAGTTCTTC. Translating gives CASSSTSGSVYEQFF.

The chain recombines TRBV5-3 with TRBJ1-4; no firm D call. TRBV5-3 is annotated as an ORF whose role is uncertain. The CDR3 is made up of 14 amino acids. V lost 1 base and J 5 bases, leaving 9 bases between the germline ends. CDR3 protein: CARSLLGENEKLFF. The DNA of the CDR3 is TGTGCCAGAAGCTTGTTGGGCGAGAATGAAAAACTGTTTTTT.

The V gene is TRBV6-6, the J gene TRBJ1-2, with D unresolved. V was pared by 7 bases and J by 4 bases, with 16 bases between. Looked up from germline, CDR1 is MNHNY and CDR2 is SVGAGI (reference sequence). The CDR3 contains 14 residues. DNA of the CDR3: TGTGCCAGCATAGACACGACGGAACCCTATGGCTACACCTTC. The encoded protein is CASIDTTEPYGYTF.

This sequence joins TRBV5-4 and TRBJ2-3, with 11 nucleotides matching TRBD2. Germline values: CDR1 SGHNT, CDR2 YYREEE (reference sequence). This CDR3 comprises 17 residues. With 4 bases clipped from V and 8 bases from J, the junction kept 15 bases outside the gene matches. CDR3: CASSGIIAGGPTGTQYF. DNA for the CDR3: TGTGCCAGCAGCGGAATAATAGCGGGAGGGCCAACCGGTACGCAGTATTTT.